Presented here are 21 T cell receptor beta chains from one specimen sequenced in a study of cytomegalovirus exposure and HLA in healthy donors. Use of 60 Vbeta and 13 Jbeta primers characterized the PCR. Using immunoSEQ multiplex PCR, the repertoire was profiled, and TCRdb retains in-frame clones only, with some absent. The sample records 140,000 or so clones, 82% being singletons. Specimen: PBMCs. The receptors originated from an older woman in good health and CMV-seropositive.

This clone has a single count. This rearrangement joins TRBV5-6 to TRBJ2-3; D is possibly TRBD1 (5 bases). Trimming pared 0 bases from V and 2 bases from J, leaving 10 bases between. The CDR3 runs to 15 residues. CDR1 is SGHDT and CDR2 is YYEEEE in the germline V gene. In nucleotides, the CDR3 is TGTGCCAGCAGCTTGGTAAGGGGCAACACAGATACGCAGTATTTT. Protein: CASSLVRGNTDTQYF.

This chain connects TRBV4-1 to TRBJ2-2; 12 bases map to TRBD2. The trim removed 4 bases at V and 6 bases at J, leaving 12 bases unmatched. There are 18 residues in the CDR3. The germline gives CDR1 MGHRA, CDR2 YSYEKL. The CDR3 is CASSLLLAGGGGAGELFF. In nucleotides, the CDR3 is TGCGCCAGCAGCCTTCTCCTAGCGGGAGGGGGTGGCGCCGGGGAGCTGTTTTTT.

This chain connects TRBV28 to TRBJ2-1, with 10 nucleotides matching TRBD2. The germline V gene encodes CDR1 MDHEN and CDR2 SYDVKM. The CDR3 loop spans 12 amino acids. V dropped 6 bases and J dropped 11; count of bases not matched to a gene: 4. CDR3 sequence reads: CASRDTSGKQFF. CDR3 sequence (DNA): TGTGCCAGCAGGGATACTAGCGGGAAGCAGTTCTTC.

The chain has TRBV30 and TRBJ2-5, with 9 bases lining up with TRBD2. From germline, CDR1 is GTSNPN and CDR2 SVGIG (reference sequence). The V gene end was trimmed by 6 bases and the J gene end by 5 bases; junction bases not matched to a gene: 7. The CDR3 totals 13 residues. The CDR3 DNA sequence: TGTGCCTGCCTGCGGACTAGCGTCGAGACCCAGTACTTC. Protein: CACLRTSVETQYF. Full variable domain (rest looked up from reference TRBV30 and TRBJ2-5): SQTIHQWPATLVQPVGSPLSLECTVEGTSNPNLYWYRQAAGRGLQLLFYSVGIGQISSEVPQNLSASRPQDRQFILSSKKLLLSDSGFYLCACLRTSVETQYFGPGTRLLVL.

Written as DNA, the CDR3 is TGTGCCAGTAATCCAGGGGTTCTTAATGAAAAACTGTTTTTT. Residues: CASNPGVLNEKLFF. The rearrangement joins TRBV19 to TRBJ1-4, with a weak D call TRBD1 (6 bases). Germline CDR1 reads LNHDA; CDR2 reads SQIVND (reference sequence). The CDR3 covers 14 residues. With 7 bases removed from V and 4 bases from J, the gap between germline ends came to 13 bases.

V is TRBV5-1 and J is TRBJ2-1; 9 nucleotides line up with TRBD2. Germline V gene data show CDR1 as SGHRS and CDR2 as YFSETQ. V trimming: 1 base; J trimming: 4 bases; junction bases outside the gene matches: 3. CDR3 length: 15 amino acids. The CDR3: CASSLRAGGYNEQFF. As DNA, the CDR3 is TGCGCCAGCAGCTTGAGGGCGGGAGGGTACAATGAGCAGTTCTTC.

This chain joins TRBV6-1 and TRBJ1-3; TRBD1 matches 8 bases. V lost 3 bases to trimming and J lost 2 bases; unmatched junction nucleotides: 3. CDR1 and CDR2 from the germline V gene are MNHNS and SASEGT. The CDR3 consists of 15 residues. The CDR3 nucleotides are TGTGCCAGCAGTGACGTGGACAGGGCTGGAAACACCATATATTTT. It specifies CASSDVDRAGNTIYF.

V and J are TRBV5-1 and TRBJ2-1; 13 nucleotides match TRBD2. The J segment lost 9 bases and the V segment lost 4 bases, leaving 4 bases of the junction unmatched. CDR3 length: 14 residues. Germline V CDR1 and CDR2: SGHRS, YFSETQ. CDR3 sequence: CASSAGLAGAEQFF. As DNA, the CDR3 is TGCGCCAGCAGCGCTGGACTAGCGGGAGCTGAGCAGTTCTTC.

The genes are TRBV9 and TRBJ2-1, with 12 bases fitting TRBD2. The CDR3 length is 17 residues. Germline-derived CDR1 and CDR2 are SGDLS and YYNGEE. V gave up 3 bases and J gave up 4 bases; unmatched junction bases: 8. The CDR3 loop reads CASSARSGLAGYNEQFF. CDR3 coding DNA: TGTGCCAGCAGCGCCCGTAGTGGACTAGCGGGGTACAATGAGCAGTTCTTC.

The V gene is TRBV7-2, the J gene TRBJ1-2; TRBD1 matches 8 bases. This CDR3 is 13 amino acids long. CDR1 and CDR2 from the germline V gene are SGHTA and FQGNSA. The J segment lost 4 bases and the V segment lost 6 bases, leaving 4 bases of the junction unmatched. CDR3 sequence reads: CASRPGGGYGYTF. The DNA of the CDR3 is TGTGCCAGCAGACCAGGGGGCGGCTATGGCTACACCTTC.

This clone showed up just a few times. The gene calls are TRBV4-1 and TRBJ2-1; a possible D gene is TRBD2 (5 bases). Germline V CDR1 and CDR2: MGHRA, YSYEKL. Trimming took off 5 bases at V and 5 bases at J, with 10 bases between the two ends. CDR3 length equals 13 residues. CDR3 DNA: TGCGCCAGCAGCTTCCCAGCGGACAATGAGCAGTTCTTC. Its protein product is CASSFPADNEQFF.

The chain combines TRBV7-8 with TRBJ2-1; D not certain. Germline loops: CDR1 SGHVS, CDR2 FQNEAQ. CDR3 size: 15 residues. Trimming pared 3 bases from V and 1 base from J, leaving 10 bases between. The chain's CDR3 is CASSFGRGSYNEQFF. The CDR3, as DNA: TGTGCCAGCAGCTTCGGAAGAGGATCCTACAATGAGCAGTTCTTC.

This clone was seen once. This rearrangement joins TRBV19 to TRBJ2-1, with 7 bases identical to TRBD1. Germline CDR1 and CDR2: LNHDA and SQIVND (reference sequence). CDR3 size: 16 residues. V dropped 5 bases and J dropped 3; count of bases not matched to a gene: 10. This CDR3 reads CASSSGGGGLYNEQFF. In nucleotides, the CDR3 is TGTGCCAGTAGTTCAGGGGGTGGCGGACTCTACAATGAGCAGTTCTTC.

V is TRBV7-2 and J is TRBJ1-5; D ambiguous. The CDR3 spans 15 residues. V was shortened by 4 bases and J by 4 bases, with 14 bases between the two germline ends. Germline assignment: CDR1 SGHTA and CDR2 FQGNSA. The CDR3 bases are TGTGCCAGCAGCTCGTTGGTGGGCAATAATCAGCCCCAGCATTTT. Protein: CASSSLVGNNQPQHF.

The chain has TRBV6-1 and TRBJ2-7, with D possibly being TRBD2 (7 bases). Per the germline V gene, CDR1 is MNHNS and CDR2 is SASEGT. The CDR3 has 15 amino acids. Trimming took 6 bases from V and 5 from J, leaving 20 bases between them. In DNA form, the CDR3 reads TGTGCCAGCAGGCCAGCCGGGGGGCTCCTCCACGAGCAGTACTTC. Translation gives CASRPAGGLLHEQYF.

The V gene is TRBV5-1, the J gene TRBJ1-4; 7 bases line up with TRBD1. The length of the CDR3 is 15 residues. Germline lookup yields CDR1 SGHRS and CDR2 YFSETQ. Unmatched junction bases numbered 7, after V lost 0 bases and J lost 8 bases. The CDR3 nucleotides read TGCGCCAGCAGCTTGGAAGGGGGCGGAAGAGAAAAACTGTTTTTT. Translated: CASSLEGGGREKLFF.

The chain joins TRBV9 to TRBJ2-3; the match to TRBD1 covers 7 bases. Trimming removed 4 bases from V and 6 bases from J; junction bases left unmatched: 8. Per the germline V gene, CDR1 is SGDLS and CDR2 is YYNGEE. The CDR3 is made up of 14 amino acids. The CDR3 spells CASSMTGWGDTQYF. CDR3 DNA: TGTGCCAGCAGCATGACAGGGTGGGGCGATACGCAGTATTTT.

The V gene is TRBV6-1, the J gene TRBJ2-7; 9 positions agree with TRBD1. CDR1 and CDR2 (germline): MNHNS, SASEGT. V gave up 3 bases and J gave up 2 bases; unmatched junction bases: 2. This CDR3 has 14 residues. The CDR3 coding sequence is TGTGCCAGCAGTGATGGGACAGGGACCTACGAGCAGTACTTC. The encoded protein is CASSDGTGTYEQYF.

The V gene is TRBV28, the J gene TRBJ2-7; a possible D gene is TRBD1 (6 bases). The germline gives CDR1 MDHEN, CDR2 SYDVKM. The CDR3 is 15 residues long. Trimming pared 2 bases from V and 0 bases from J, leaving 11 bases between. The CDR3 bases are TGTGCCAGCAGTTTACTGACAGGATCCTCCTACGAGCAGTACTTC. As protein: CASSLLTGSSYEQYF. The variable domain in full, with the rest retrieved from reference TRBV28 and TRBJ2-7, is DVKVTQSSRYLVKRTGEKVFLECVQDMDHENMFWYRQDPGLGLRLIYFSYDVKMKEKGDIPEGYSVSREKKERFSLILESASTNQTSMYLCASSLLTGSSYEQYFGPGTRLTVT.

This rearrangement joins TRBV9 to TRBJ1-2; weak D call: TRBD1 (5 bases). This CDR3 comprises 15 residues. The V end was cut by 4 bases, the J end by 8 bases, with 21 bases between. Per the germline V gene, CDR1 is SGDLS and CDR2 is YYNGEE. As DNA, the CDR3 is TGTGCCAGCAGCTCCCTAGGGCAGGGCAGGATCGGCTACACCTTC. It specifies CASSSLGQGRIGYTF. Full variable domain (missing parts from reference TRBV9 and TRBJ1-2): DSGVTQTPKHLITATGQRVTLRCSPRSGDLSVYWYQQSLDQGLQFLIQYYNGEERAKGNILERFSAQQFPDLHSELNLSSLELGDSALYFCASSSLGQGRIGYTFGSGTRLTVV.

This chain joins TRBV7-9 and TRBJ2-2, with 8 bases lining up with TRBD1. The V gene end was trimmed by 7 bases and the J gene end by 0 bases; junction bases not matched to a gene: 1. Germline loops: CDR1 SEHNR, CDR2 FQNEAQ (reference sequence). This CDR3 spans 14 amino acids. The CDR3 loop is CASMDRANTGELFF. CDR3 in DNA: TGTGCCAGCATGGACAGGGCGAACACCGGGGAGCTGTTTTTT.